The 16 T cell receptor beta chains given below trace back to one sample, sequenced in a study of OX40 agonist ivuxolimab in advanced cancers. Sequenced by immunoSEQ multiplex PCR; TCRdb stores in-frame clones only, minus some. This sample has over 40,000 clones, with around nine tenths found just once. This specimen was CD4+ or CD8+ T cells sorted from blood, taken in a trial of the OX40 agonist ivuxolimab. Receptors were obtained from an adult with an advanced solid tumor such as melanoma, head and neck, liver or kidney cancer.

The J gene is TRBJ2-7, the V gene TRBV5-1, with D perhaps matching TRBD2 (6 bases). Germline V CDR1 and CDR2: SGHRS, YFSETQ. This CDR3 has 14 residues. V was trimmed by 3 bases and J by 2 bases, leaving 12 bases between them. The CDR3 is CASSWNPGAYEQYF. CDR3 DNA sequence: TGCGCCAGCAGCTGGAACCCGGGAGCCTACGAGCAGTACTTC. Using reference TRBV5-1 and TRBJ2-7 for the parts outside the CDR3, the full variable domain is KAGVTQTPRYLIKTRGQQVTLSCSPISGHRSVSWYQQTPGQGLQFLFEYFSETQRNKGNFPGRFSGRQFSNSRSEMNVSTLELGDSALYLCASSWNPGAYEQYFGPGTRLTVT.

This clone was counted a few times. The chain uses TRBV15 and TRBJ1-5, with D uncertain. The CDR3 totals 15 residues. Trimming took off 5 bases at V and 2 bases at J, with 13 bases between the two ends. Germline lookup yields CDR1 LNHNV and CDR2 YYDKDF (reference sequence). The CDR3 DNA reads TGTGCCACCAGCGAACGCCGGACGGGCAATCAGCCCCAGCATTTT. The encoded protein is CATSERRTGNQPQHF.

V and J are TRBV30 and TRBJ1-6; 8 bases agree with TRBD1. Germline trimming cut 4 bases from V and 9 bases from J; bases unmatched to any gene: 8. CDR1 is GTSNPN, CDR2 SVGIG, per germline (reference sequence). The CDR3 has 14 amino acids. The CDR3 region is CAWTRQGFSSPLHF. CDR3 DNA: TGTGCCTGGACCCGACAGGGGTTTTCTTCACCCCTCCACTTT.

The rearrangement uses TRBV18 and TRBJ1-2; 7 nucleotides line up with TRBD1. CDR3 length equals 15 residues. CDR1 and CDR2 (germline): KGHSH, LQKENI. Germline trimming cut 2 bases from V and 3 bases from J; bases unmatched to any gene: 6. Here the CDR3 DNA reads TGTGCCAGCTCACCAGCCCTCGGGACAGACTATGGCTACACCTTC. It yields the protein CASSPALGTDYGYTF.

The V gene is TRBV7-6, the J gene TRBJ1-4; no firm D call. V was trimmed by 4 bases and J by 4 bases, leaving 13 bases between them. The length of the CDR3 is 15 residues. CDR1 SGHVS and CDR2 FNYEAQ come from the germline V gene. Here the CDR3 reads CASSSQTAGNEKLFF. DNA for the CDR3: TGTGCCAGCAGCTCCCAGACGGCCGGTAATGAAAAACTGTTTTTT.

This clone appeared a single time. CDR3 coding DNA: TGTGCCAGCAGCTTGGGGCAGGTGAACACTGAAGCTTTCTTT. It is translated as CASSLGQVNTEAFF. The genes are TRBV5-4 and TRBJ1-1; D is ambiguous. The CDR3 runs to 14 residues. V lost 0 bases and J lost 0, with 6 bases in between. Germline V CDR1 and CDR2: SGHNT, YYREEE (reference sequence).

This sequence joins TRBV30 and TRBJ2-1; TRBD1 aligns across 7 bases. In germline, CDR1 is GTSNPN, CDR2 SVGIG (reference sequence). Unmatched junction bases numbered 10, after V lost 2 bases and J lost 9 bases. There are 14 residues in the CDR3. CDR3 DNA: TGTGCCTGGAGTACCAGACAACCAGGGGGTGAGCAGTTCTTC. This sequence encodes CAWSTRQPGGEQFF.

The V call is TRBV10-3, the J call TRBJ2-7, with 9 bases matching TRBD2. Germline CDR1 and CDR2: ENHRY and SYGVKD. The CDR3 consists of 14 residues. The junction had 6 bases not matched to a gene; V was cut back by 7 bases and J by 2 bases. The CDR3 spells CAITASGEAYEQYF. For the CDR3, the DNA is TGTGCCATCACCGCTAGCGGGGAGGCCTACGAGCAGTACTTC.

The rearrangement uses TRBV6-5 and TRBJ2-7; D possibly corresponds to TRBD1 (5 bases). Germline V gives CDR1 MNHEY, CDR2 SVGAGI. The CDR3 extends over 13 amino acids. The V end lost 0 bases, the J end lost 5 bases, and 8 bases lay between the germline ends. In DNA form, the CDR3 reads TGTGCCAGCAGTTACTCTCCAGGGAACGAGCAGTACTTC. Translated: CASSYSPGNEQYF.

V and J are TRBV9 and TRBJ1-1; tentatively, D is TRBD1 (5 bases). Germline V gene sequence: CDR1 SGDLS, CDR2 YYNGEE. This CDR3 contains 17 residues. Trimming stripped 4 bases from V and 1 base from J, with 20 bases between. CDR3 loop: CASSRGGTILTNTEAFF. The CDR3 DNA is TGTGCCAGCAGCCGGGGGGGAACTATTCTGACGAACACTGAAGCTTTCTTT. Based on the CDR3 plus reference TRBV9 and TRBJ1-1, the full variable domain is DSGVTQTPKHLITATGQRVTLRCSPRSGDLSVYWYQQSLDQGLQFLIQYYNGEERAKGNILERFSAQQFPDLHSELNLSSLELGDSALYFCASSRGGTILTNTEAFFGQGTRLTVV.

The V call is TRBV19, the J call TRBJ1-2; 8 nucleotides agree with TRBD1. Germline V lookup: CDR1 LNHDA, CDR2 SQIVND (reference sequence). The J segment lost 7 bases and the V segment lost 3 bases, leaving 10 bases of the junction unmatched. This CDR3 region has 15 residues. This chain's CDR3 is CASSINRGRESGYTF. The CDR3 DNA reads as TGTGCCAGTAGTATCAACAGGGGGAGGGAAAGTGGCTACACCTTC.

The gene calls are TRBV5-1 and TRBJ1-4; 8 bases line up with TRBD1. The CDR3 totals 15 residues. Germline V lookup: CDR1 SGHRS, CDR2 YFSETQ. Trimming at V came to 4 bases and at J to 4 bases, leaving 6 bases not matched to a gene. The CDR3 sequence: CASSARGRGNEKLFF. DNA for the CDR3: TGCGCCAGCAGCGCCAGGGGGCGCGGTAATGAAAAACTGTTTTTT.

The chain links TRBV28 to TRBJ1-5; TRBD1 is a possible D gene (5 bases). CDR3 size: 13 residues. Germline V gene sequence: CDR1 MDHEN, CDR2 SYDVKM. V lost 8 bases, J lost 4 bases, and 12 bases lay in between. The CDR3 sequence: CASFRRGNQPQHF. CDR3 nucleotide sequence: TGTGCCAGCTTCAGACGGGGGAATCAGCCCCAGCATTTT.

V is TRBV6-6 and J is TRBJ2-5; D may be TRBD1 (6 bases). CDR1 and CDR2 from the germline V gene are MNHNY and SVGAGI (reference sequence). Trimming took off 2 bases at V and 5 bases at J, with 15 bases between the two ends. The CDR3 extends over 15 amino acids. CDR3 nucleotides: TGTGCCAGCAGTTACCCCACACAGGGCCGCGAGACCCAGTACTTC. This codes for CASSYPTQGRETQYF.

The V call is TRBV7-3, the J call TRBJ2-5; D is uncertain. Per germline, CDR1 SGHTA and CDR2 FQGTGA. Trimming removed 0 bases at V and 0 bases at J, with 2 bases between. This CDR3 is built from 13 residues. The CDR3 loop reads CASSLTDQETQYF. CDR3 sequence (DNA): TGTGCCAGCAGCTTAACGGACCAAGAGACCCAGTACTTC.

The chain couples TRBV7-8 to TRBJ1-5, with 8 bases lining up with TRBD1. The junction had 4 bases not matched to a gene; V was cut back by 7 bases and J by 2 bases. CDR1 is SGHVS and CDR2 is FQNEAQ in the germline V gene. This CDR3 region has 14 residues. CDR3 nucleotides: TGTGCCAGCACGGACAGGGTTCGCAATCAGCCCCAGCATTTT. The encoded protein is CASTDRVRNQPQHF.